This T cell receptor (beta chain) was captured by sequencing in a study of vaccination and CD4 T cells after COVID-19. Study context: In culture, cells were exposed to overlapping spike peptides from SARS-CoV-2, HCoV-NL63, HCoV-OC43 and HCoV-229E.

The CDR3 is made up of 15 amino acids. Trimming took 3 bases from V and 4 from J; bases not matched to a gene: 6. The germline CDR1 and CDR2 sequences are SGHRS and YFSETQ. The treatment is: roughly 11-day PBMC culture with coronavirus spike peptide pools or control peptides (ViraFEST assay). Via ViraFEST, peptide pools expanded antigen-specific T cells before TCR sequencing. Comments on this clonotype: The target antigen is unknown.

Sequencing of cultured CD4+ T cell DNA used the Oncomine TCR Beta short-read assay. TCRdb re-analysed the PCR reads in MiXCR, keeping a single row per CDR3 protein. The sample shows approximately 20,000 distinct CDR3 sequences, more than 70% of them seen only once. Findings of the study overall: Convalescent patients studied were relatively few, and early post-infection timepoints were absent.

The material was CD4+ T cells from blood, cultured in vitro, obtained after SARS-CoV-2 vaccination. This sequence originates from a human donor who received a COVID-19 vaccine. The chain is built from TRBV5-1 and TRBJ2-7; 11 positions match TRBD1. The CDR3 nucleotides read TGCGCCAGCAGCTACGGCGGGACAGGGGGTTACGAGCAGTACTTC. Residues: CASSYGGTGGYEQYF.